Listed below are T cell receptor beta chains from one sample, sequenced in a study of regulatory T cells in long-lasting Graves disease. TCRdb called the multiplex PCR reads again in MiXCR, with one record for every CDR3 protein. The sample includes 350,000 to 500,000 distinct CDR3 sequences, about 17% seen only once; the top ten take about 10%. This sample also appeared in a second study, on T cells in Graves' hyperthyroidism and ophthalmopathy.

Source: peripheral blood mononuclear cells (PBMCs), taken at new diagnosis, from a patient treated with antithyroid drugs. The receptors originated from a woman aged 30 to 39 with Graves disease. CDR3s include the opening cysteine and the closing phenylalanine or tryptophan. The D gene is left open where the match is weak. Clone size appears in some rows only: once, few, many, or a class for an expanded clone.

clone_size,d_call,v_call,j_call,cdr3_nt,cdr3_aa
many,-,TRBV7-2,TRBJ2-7,TGTGCCAGCAGCTCCAGCAGGGAAATTGGCGAGCAGTACTTC,CASSSSREIGEQYF
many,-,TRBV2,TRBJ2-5,TGTGCCAGCAGTGAACCCCGTACAGGGAAAGGGGAGACCCAGTACTTC,CASSEPRTGKGETQYF
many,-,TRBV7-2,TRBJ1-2,TGTGCCAGCAGCTTAGTAGGCCCGGATGACTATGGCTACACCTTC,CASSLVGPDDYGYTF
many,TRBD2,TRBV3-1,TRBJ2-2,TGTGCCAGCAGCCGAGGACTAGCGGAGGGGGGCGGGGAGCTGTTTTTT,CASSRGLAEGGGELFF
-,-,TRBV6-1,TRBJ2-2,TGTGCCAGCACAGGGGCCGGGGAGCTGTTTTTT,CASTGAGELFF
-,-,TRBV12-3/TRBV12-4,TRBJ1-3,TGTGCCAGCTCTATGGGAAACACCATATATTTT,CASSMGNTIYF
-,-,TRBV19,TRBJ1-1,TGTGCCAGTAGTATAGTCCCAATCATCGGGAACACTGAAGCTTTCTTT,CASSIVPIIGNTEAFF
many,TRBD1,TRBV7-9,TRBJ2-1,TGTGCCAGCACCCCCTCCGGGACAGGGCAGAATGAGCAGTTCTTC,CASTPSGTGQNEQFF
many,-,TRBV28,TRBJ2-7,TGTGCCAGCAGCCCCCTTCTAGCAGACTACGAGCAGTACTTC,CASSPLLADYEQYF
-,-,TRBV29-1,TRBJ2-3,TGCAGCGTCCCCCCAGGGGGGCCCACAGATACGCAGTATTTT,CSVPPGGPTDTQYF
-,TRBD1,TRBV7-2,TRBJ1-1,TGTGCCAGCATCTCGAGACAGGGTGTCACTGAAGCTTTCTTT,CASISRQGVTEAFF
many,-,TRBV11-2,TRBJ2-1,TGTGCCAGCAGCCCCCACCTAGGCTACAATGAGCAGTTCTTC,CASSPHLGYNEQFF
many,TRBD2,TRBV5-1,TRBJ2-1,TGCGCCAGCTTTCGCGGGACTAGCGACTACAATGAGCAGTTCTTC,CASFRGTSDYNEQFF
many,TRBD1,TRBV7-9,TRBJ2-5,TGTGCCAGCAGCGACGGGGACAGGGGTGCGAGAGAGACCCAGTACTTC,CASSDGDRGARETQYF
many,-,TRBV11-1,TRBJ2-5,TGTGCCAGCAGCTTGTCGTCCCAAGAGACCCAGTACTTC,CASSLSSQETQYF
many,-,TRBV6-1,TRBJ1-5,TGTGCCACCTCAAGCACGGGGAATCAGCCCCAGCATTTT,CATSSTGNQPQHF
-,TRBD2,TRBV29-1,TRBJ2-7,TGCAGCGTTGAATTAGCGGGGAAAACTACCTACGAGCAGTACTTC,CSVELAGKTTYEQYF
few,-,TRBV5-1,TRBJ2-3,TGCGCCAGCAGCTTCATCGCGGGTCTCGGGATGGATACGCAGTATTTT,CASSFIAGLGMDTQYF
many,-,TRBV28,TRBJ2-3,TGTGCCAGCAGTTTACGGGGGAGCACAGATACGCAGTATTTT,CASSLRGSTDTQYF
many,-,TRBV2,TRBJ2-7,TGTGCCAGCAGTGATGCCTACGAGCAGTACTTC,CASSDAYEQYF
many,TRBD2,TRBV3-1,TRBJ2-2,TGTGCCAGCAGCCCCGGGACTAGCGGGAGAACGTTAAACACCGGGGAGCTGTTTTTT,CASSPGTSGRTLNTGELFF
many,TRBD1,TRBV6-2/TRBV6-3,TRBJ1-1,TGTGCCAGCAGTCCAAGACAGGGGCCGTCGACTGAAGCTTTCTTT,CASSPRQGPSTEAFF
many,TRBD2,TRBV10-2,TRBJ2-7,TGCGCCAGCCAACCTGCGGGAGGGCATTCTGTCGAGCAGTACTTC,CASQPAGGHSVEQYF
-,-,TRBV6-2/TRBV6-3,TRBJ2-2,TGTGCCAGCAGTTACTCGATTCGGGGCAGCACCGGGGAGCTGTTTTTT,CASSYSIRGSTGELFF
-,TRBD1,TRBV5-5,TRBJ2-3,TGTGCCAGCAGCTTTAAGGGGGCCCCCGATACGCAGTATTTT,CASSFKGAPDTQYF
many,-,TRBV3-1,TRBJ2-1,TGTGCCAGCAGCCAAGTCGATTACAATGAGCAGTTCTTC,CASSQVDYNEQFF
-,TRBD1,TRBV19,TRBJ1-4,TGTGCCAGTAAAGTCGGGAGACAGGGGAATGAAAAACTGTTTTTT,CASKVGRQGNEKLFF
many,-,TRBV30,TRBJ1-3,TGTGCCTGGAGTGTAAAGGGAGTGACTTACACCATATATTTT,CAWSVKGVTYTIYF
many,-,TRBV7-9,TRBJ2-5,TGTGCCAGCAGCTTAGCGGGAAACCAAGAGACCCAGTACTTC,CASSLAGNQETQYF
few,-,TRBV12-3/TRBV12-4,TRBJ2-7,TGTGCCAGCAGCTCCGGGCAGGGGGGCGAGCAGTACTTC,CASSSGQGGEQYF
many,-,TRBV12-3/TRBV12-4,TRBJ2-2,TGTGCCAGCAGTTCCTACTTGGGGACATACAGCGCCGGGGAGCTGTTTTTT,CASSSYLGTYSAGELFF
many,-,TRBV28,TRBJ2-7,TGTGCCAGCAGTTTCGGCAGGGCCTACGAGCAGTACTTC,CASSFGRAYEQYF
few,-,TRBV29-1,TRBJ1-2,TGCAGCGTTGTGCGGCAGTCTAGCTATGGCTACACCTTC,CSVVRQSSYGYTF
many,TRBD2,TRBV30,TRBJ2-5,TGTGCCTGGATCCGACCCGGGACTAGCGGGCCGGAGACCCAGTACTTC,CAWIRPGTSGPETQYF
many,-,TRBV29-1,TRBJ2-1,TGCAGCGTTGAAGGACTATCGAGCTCCTACAATGAGCAGTTCTTC,CSVEGLSSSYNEQFF
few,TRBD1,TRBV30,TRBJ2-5,TGTGCCTGGAGTTTGAGGACAGGGGCCCCGTGGCAAGAGACCCAGTACTTC,CAWSLRTGAPWQETQYF
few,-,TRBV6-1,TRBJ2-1,TGTGCCAGCACCCGGGCCGAGGGAGGCTACAACAATGAGCAGTTCTTC,CASTRAEGGYNNEQFF
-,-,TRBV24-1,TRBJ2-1,TGTGCCACCAGTGATTTTGGGTACAATGAGCAGTTCTTC,CATSDFGYNEQFF
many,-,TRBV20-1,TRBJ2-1,TGCAGTGCCCCCCGGGACTTCTACAATGAGCAGTTCTTC,CSAPRDFYNEQFF
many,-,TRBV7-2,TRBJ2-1,TGTGCCAGCAGCTTATACCGGGGTAATGAGCAGTTCTTC,CASSLYRGNEQFF
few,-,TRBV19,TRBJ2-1,TGTGCCAGTAGTATTATTCCCCAAGTTACGGGCAATGAGCAGTTCTTC,CASSIIPQVTGNEQFF
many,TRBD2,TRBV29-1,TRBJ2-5,TGCAGCGTTGATGGGCTAGCGGGAGTTGGTCAAGAGACCCAGTACTTC,CSVDGLAGVGQETQYF
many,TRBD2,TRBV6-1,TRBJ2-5,TGTGCCAGCAGGAGGGGACTAGCGGAAAAAGAGACCCAGTACTTC,CASRRGLAEKETQYF
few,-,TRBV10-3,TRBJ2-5,TGTGCCATCAGTGAGACTAACCAAGAGACCCAGTACTTC,CAISETNQETQYF
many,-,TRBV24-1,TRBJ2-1,TGTGCCACCAGTGATCCAATACAGGAGCAGTTCTTC,CATSDPIQEQFF
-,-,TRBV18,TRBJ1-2,TGTGCCAGCTCATCCGAAGGGGGGTATGGCTACACCTTC,CASSSEGGYGYTF
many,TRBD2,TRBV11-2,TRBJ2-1,TGTGCCAGCAGCTTATCATCAGGCTGGGGAGCGGGAGGGAGATACAATGAGCAGTTCTTC,CASSLSSGWGAGGRYNEQFF
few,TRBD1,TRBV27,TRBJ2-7,TGTGCCAGCAGTTTCAACCGGGACAGGGCCTACGAGCAGTACTTC,CASSFNRDRAYEQYF
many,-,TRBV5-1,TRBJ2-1,TGCGCCAGCAGCTTGGAGATACCTCACTACAATGAGCAGTTCTTC,CASSLEIPHYNEQFF
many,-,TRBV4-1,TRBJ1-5,TGCGCCAGCAGCCAAGAGAGGGGAGGGAATCAGCCCCAGCATTTT,CASSQERGGNQPQHF
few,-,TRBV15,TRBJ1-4,TGTGCCACCAGCAGAGATATTGGCCCTGAAAAACTGTTTTTT,CATSRDIGPEKLFF
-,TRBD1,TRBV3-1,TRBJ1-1,TGTGCCAGCAGCCAAGACAGGGGGCCCACTGAAGCTTTCTTT,CASSQDRGPTEAFF
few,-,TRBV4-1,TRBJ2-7,TGCGCCAGCAGCCAAGAAAAAAGGATGAGGGTCTACGAGCAGTACTTC,CASSQEKRMRVYEQYF
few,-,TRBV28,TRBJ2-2,TGTGCCAGCAGCCTAGAGGGGAACCCCAACACCGGGGAGCTGTTTTTT,CASSLEGNPNTGELFF
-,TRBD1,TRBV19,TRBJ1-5,TGTGCCAGTAGTACAGGGGGCGGAACTCTACAGCCCCAGCATTTT,CASSTGGGTLQPQHF